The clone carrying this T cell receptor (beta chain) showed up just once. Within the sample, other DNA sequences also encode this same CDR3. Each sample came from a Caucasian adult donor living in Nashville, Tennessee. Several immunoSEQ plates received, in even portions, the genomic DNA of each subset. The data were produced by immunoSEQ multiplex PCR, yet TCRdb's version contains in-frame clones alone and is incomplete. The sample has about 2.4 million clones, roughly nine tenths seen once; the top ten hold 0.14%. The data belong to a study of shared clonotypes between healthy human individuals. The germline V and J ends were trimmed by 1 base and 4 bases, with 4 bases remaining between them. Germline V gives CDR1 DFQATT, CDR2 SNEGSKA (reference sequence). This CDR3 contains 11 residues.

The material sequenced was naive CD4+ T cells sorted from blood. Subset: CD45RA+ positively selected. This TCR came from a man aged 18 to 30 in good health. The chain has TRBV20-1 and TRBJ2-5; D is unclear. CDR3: CSARGTETQYF. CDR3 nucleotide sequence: TGCAGTGCTAGAGGTACAGAGACCCAGTACTTC.